This TCR beta chain was captured by sequencing in a study of cytomegalovirus exposure and HLA in healthy donors (dated by TCRdb to between 2016 and 2019). Notes on the research overall: In an earlier analysis of 587 of the donors, 276 Gb of sequence data and 90 million to 130 million unique TCR beta sequences from 150 million to 200 million T cells were reported. About 300 gigabases of sequencing data and 70 million to 85 million unique TCR sequences were included in an early release covering roughly 700 HLA-typed donors. Among the approximately 420 genotyped donors, 81% belonged to the genetic ancestry cluster associated with self-reported Caucasian donors. The study was designed to test whether signatures of past pathogen exposure could be identified by cataloging public T cell receptors. Using immunosequencing, the study profiled T cell repertoires from fewer than 850 subjects and related those repertoires to cytomegalovirus serostatus. Along with the roughly 700-subject first cohort, a separate validation cohort of over a hundred different subjects was used. The study combined high-throughput TCR immunosequencing, statistical association of individual TCRs with disease status, and machine learning to predict cytomegalovirus infection status. To study patterns of TCR occurrence, a later analysis re-analyzed previously published TCR beta repertoires from just over 650 donors and added high-resolution HLA genotyping. The later analysis used no new phenotypic data to find candidate immune exposures, relying instead on TCR beta sequences and their occurrence across donors. In an earlier analysis of around 540 of the donors, high-throughput TCR beta sequencing was used to judge whether each TCR beta V gene segment behaved as functional or pseudogenic. Donor age, sex, ethnicity and CMV serostatus were compiled together with the repertoire data. Genome-wide SNP genotypes for about three fifths of the 666 donors were used in a later genetic analysis, which treated that subset as a discovery cohort. Every discovery cohort repertoire had been produced on one sequencing platform. Class I and class II HLA loci were covered by the typing at four-digit resolution. The number of typed donors differed by locus: roughly 629-640 for A, B, C, DRB1 and DQB1; 500 to 550 for DQA1; 606 for DPA1; and 400 to 480 for DPB1. Because of strong linkage in the cohort, five DR-DQ haplotypes were treated as single units for association and clustering. Among over 350 genotyped donors of the cohort, an average of roughly 240,000 unique TCR beta nucleotide sequences were sequenced per donor, roughly 20% of them non-productive.

This clone was detected only a few times. The antigen it binds to is not known. No much larger clonotype is one base removed from it; base qualities were not supplied. The library was produced with the immunoSEQ multiplex PCR assay. The multiplex PCR relied on a mix of 60 forward primers for TCR Vbeta segments and 13 reverse primers for TCR Jbeta segments. A multiplex PCR assay on genomic DNA amplified the CDR3 region of rearranged TCR beta genes. Amplified TCR beta libraries were sequenced as 87-base-pair reads on the Illumina HiSeq System. The authors' analysis ran thus. In a later analysis, roughly 80 million unique TCR beta chains were counted across the approximately 620 repertoires, and roughly 11 million of these chains were shared by at least two donors. A nearest-neighbor algorithm error-corrected the raw reads and collapsed the reads into unique sequences, merging closely related sequences to remove PCR and sequencing errors. V, D and J gene segments were assigned by aligning CDR3 sequences to IMGT reference sequences. Each retained sequence needed at least a six-nucleotide match to both a V gene segment and a J gene segment. Rearrangements were classified as productive when the CDR3 lacked stop codons and remained in frame with V and J, and all other rearrangements were classified as non-productive. CDR3 was defined according to IMGT convention as the region running from the second conserved V-encoded cysteine to the conserved J-encoded phenylalanine. In an earlier analysis of around 540 of the donors, sequences lacking an unambiguous match to a single V gene segment were excluded. An earlier analysis of over 450 of the donors classified V segments as functional when productive rearrangements were above 56.7% and as segregating when the standard deviation between donors was above 5%. A statistical classification framework was developed to diagnose cytomegalovirus status using the catalog of TCR beta chain sequences. A later analysis assigned V and J genes by comparing TCR nucleotide sequences with IMGT/GENE-DB human TR gene sequences. A later analysis assigned CDR3 sequences and most-parsimonious VDJ recombination scenarios with the TCRdist pipeline. In a later analysis, each TCR beta chain was defined by its CDR3 amino acid sequence together with its V-gene family, and reads without a unique V-gene family were excluded. To address suspected cross-contamination and a sequencing artifact, a later analysis removed around 600 highly shared, low-generation-probability nucleotide sequences. In a later analysis, a clonal expansion index was calculated for each public chain from normalized within-repertoire ranks of inferred template counts. In a later analysis, generation probabilities were computed with a VDJ recombination model fitted to out-of-frame rearrangements, and the resulting probabilities were checked against IGoR. In a later analysis, hypergeometric tests were used to score TCR-TCR, TCR-HLA and TCR-CMV co-occurrence, with a repertoire-size bias correction applied to TCR pairs. In a later analysis, false discovery rates were estimated by permuting HLA or CMV assignments 20 times. In a later analysis, co-occurring TCRs were grouped with DBSCAN, and TCRdist sequence similarity was added when clustering was performed within HLA-allele-positive subsets. Repertoires with fewer than 30,000 or more than 120,000 public chains, plus five repertoires with anomalous nucleotide sharing, were excluded from co-occurrence clustering. Entries here come from immuneACCESS through TCRdb and include only in-frame sequences with V and J called. Some clones fail to appear in such tables; in the studies checked, an unresolved V gene covers under half of the shortfall, and the cause of the remainder is unknown. The DNA was the basis for D and trimming; V, J and clone size are from that table. Recorded for this sample are approximately 150,000 clones; under 85% of them occurred a single time. Approximately 1.6% of the sample lies in the top ten.

Compared with germline, V lacks 3 bases and J lacks 1 base; bases without a gene match: 1. The CDR3 contains 15 residues, cysteine and phenylalanine counted. CDR3 DNA only is kept here, 45 bases in frame from base 1. CDR1 and CDR2 (MNHEY, SMNVEV) derive from the germline V gene (reference sequence). Broader findings and caveats from the paper: In a later analysis, around 17,000 TCR beta sequences were associated with specific HLA alleles at a false discovery rate of 0.05. The study gave a list of 150 to 200 TCR beta chains associated with cytomegalovirus. The authors suggested that the approach could potentially be extended to other disease states and immunological phenotypes. Broadly in line with IMGT annotations, most TCR beta V segments showed up in productive rearrangements about 87% or about 30% of the time in an earlier analysis of under 700 of the donors. Linkage disequilibrium might explain the correlated functional status among segregating V segments, but an unknown experimental factor could not be excluded. Assigning TCR associations to individual alleles was difficult when HLA alleles, especially DR and DQ, strongly co-occurred. A later analysis found that most CMV-associated TCR beta chains appeared HLA-restricted, with HLA associations seemingly driven largely by CMV exposure. A cluster of highly shared sequence variants was judged likely to represent a technical artifact of the sequencing pipeline. HLA typing was unavailable for some donors at each locus, so association tests used only the typed subset. Most TCR sequences were seen in very few donors, while some public TCRs were found in many individuals. The classifier was reported to diagnose cytomegalovirus status with high specificity and sensitivity in both the original cohort and the validation cohort. CMV serostatus was the only immune exposure information available for the cohort. In a later genetic analysis, fewer N-insertions in productive TCRs were reported among donors in an Asian-associated ancestry cluster than the approximately 670-donor mean. According to a later analysis, TCR association rates differed among HLA loci, with DRB1 alleles showing the most associated TCRs and HLA-C alleles showing the fewest. Some IMGT-functional V segments, including TRBV6-2 and TRBV6-3, could not be distinguished by the 87-base-pair reads and were therefore excluded. Compared with equally common non-associated chains, HLA-associated TCR beta chains in a later analysis were more clonally expanded and had lower generation probabilities. A later analysis reported that several top co-occurrence clusters appeared linked to parvovirus B19, influenza, CMV and Epstein-Barr virus. Three of the identified cytomegalovirus-associated TCR beta chains were confirmed in vitro to be specific for cytomegalovirus antigens. V-gene and J-gene trimming of TCR beta chains was associated with a missense DCLRE1C variant in a later genetic analysis, and the association was replicated in an independent cohort. Roughly uniform sequencing depth across donors was assumed in presence/absence analyses, although this assumption may not hold. Because counts were too low, roughly 17 rarely observed V segments, including chromosome 9 orphons, were left out of the earlier analysis of 500 to 650 of the donors. The cohort was sequenced for TCR beta chains only, and without alpha or paired-chain data the features that could be detected were limited. A further reported finding was that TCR beta sequences accurately predicted the HLA-A and HLA-B alleles for most subjects in the first cohort.

In total, 500 to 700 healthy bone marrow donors made up the cohort. All cohort members were sampled while nominally healthy, although unrecorded immune exposures were likely present. The donor was CMV seronegative and belonged to the group of 380 or so seronegative cohort members. A peripheral blood sample was collected from each donor, and TCR beta sequencing was performed on peripheral blood mononuclear cells. The Qiagen DNeasy Blood Extraction Kit was used to extract genomic DNA from the blood cell samples. This receptor was taken from a woman in her 30s in good health and CMV-seronegative. Sequenced material: PBMCs. The chain joins TRBV27 to TRBJ2-2, and 8 junction bases match TRBD2. The CDR3 is CASSFAGGNTGELFF. The sequence in DNA is TGTGCCAGCAGTTTTGCGGGAGGGAACACCGGGGAGCTGTTTTTT.